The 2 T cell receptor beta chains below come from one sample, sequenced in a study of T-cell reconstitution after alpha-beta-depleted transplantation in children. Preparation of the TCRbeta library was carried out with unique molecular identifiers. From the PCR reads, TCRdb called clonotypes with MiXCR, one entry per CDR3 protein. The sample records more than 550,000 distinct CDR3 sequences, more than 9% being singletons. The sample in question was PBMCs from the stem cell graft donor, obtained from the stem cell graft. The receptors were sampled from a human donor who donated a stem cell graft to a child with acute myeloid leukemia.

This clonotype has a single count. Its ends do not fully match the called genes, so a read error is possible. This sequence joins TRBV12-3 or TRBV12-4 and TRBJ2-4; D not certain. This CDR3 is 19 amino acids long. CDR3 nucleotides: TGTGCCTGCAGTTTAGAAGCCGGGCAGGTTAAGATAGCCAAAAACATTCAGTACTTC. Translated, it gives CACSLEAGQVKIAKNIQYF.

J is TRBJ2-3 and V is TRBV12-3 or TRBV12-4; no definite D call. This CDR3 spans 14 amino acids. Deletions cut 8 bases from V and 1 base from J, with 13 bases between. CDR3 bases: TGTGCCAGCCTCAGTCTTTGGGGCACAGATACGCAGTATTTT. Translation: CASLSLWGTDTQYF.